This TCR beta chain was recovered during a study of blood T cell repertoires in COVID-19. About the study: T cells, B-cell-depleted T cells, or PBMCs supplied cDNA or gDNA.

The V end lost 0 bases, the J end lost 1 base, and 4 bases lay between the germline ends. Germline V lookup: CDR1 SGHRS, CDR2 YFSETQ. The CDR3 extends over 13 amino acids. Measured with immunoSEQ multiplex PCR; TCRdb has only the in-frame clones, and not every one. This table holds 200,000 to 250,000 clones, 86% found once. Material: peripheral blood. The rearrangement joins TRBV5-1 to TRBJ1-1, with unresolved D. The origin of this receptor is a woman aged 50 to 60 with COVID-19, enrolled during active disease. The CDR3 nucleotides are TGCGCCAGCAGCTTGGGGCCGAACACTGAAGCTTTCTTT. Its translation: CASSLGPNTEAFF.